This entry is about one T cell receptor beta chain. Its antigen is unknown. TCRdb called the reads again in MiXCR, with one record for every CDR3 protein. The table includes some 2,000 distinct CDR3 sequences, 15% to 20% detected once. These data come from a study of liver allograft versus peripheral blood T cells. Overall study: Repertoires of T cell receptors in transplanted livers were compared with recipients' peripheral blood repertoires. Whole-study results and caveats: Intra-allograft T cell receptor repertoires in the liver reportedly differed from peripheral blood repertoires.

CDR3 size: 10 residues. Germline loops: CDR1 MNHEY, CDR2 SVGAGI. Trimming shortened V by 6 bases and J by 8 bases, and 4 bases separated the two germline ends. This sequence originates from a human patient who had a liver transplant. Some T cells may be provided by the graft donor. The J gene is TRBJ2-2, the V gene TRBV6-5; D remains ambiguous. The DNA for the CDR3 is TGTGCCAGCAGGACAGGGGAGCTGTTTTTT. As protein: CASRTGELFF.